This TCR beta chain appears in the sequencing data of a study of vaccination and CD4 T cells after COVID-19. Whole-study context: Convalescent patients, a few in number, were sampled at day 14 and days 161 to 241 post-vaccination.

Time point reported: late sampling 161 to 241 days after vaccination in three convalescent patients. Treatment: 10-day PBMC culture with coronavirus spike peptide pools or control peptides (ViraFEST assay). This clonotype was counted between two and nine times. The antigen is undetermined. The Oncomine TCR Beta short-read assay was applied to DNA of cultured CD4+ T cells. One entry per CDR3 protein, called by TCRdb with MiXCR from the PCR reads. This sample yields about 23,000 distinct CDR3 sequences, of which 43% are seen a single time; 4.9% belongs to the top ten. Overall study results and limits: Median SARS-CoV-2-reactive clonotype numbers went up from roughly 19 to 38, but not significantly.

The CDR3 is 14 amino acids. V shed 7 bases, J shed 6 bases, and the junction held 8 bases outside the gene matches. Per the germline V gene, CDR1 is SGHTA and CDR2 is FQGNSA. This chain links TRBV7-2 with TRBJ2-7; TRBD1 matches 11 bases. The TCR comes from a human donor who had recovered from COVID-19. The sequences come from CD4+ T cells from blood, cultured in vitro, collected about 7 months after SARS-CoV-2 vaccination. The CDR3 DNA follows: TGTGCCAGCAACCGGGACAGGGGGGTTGGCGAGCAGTACTTC. Residues: CASNRDRGVGEQYF.